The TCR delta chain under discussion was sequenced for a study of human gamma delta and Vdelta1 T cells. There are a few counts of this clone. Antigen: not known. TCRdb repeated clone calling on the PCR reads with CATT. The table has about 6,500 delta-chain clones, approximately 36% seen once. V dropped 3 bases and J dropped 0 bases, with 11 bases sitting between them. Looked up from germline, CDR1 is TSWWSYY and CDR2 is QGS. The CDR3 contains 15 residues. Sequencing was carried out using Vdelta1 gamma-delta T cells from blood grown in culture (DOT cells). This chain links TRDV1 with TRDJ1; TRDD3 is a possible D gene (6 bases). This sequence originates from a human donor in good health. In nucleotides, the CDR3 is TGTGCTCTTGGGGAGGGGGGGACGTACACCGATAAACTCATCTTT. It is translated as CALGEGGTYTDKLIF.